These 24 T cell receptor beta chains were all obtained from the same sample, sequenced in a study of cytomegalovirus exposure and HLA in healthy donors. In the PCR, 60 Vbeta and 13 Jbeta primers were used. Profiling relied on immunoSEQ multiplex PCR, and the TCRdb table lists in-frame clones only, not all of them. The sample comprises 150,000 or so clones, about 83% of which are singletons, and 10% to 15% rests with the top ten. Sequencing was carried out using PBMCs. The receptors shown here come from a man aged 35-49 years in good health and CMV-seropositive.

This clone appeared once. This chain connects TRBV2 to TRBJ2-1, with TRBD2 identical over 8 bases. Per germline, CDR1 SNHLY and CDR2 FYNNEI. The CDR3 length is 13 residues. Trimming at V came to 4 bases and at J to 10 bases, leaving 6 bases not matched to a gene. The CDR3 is CASSVREDSEQFF. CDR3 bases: TGTGCCAGCAGTGTGCGGGAGGATTCAGAGCAGTTCTTC.

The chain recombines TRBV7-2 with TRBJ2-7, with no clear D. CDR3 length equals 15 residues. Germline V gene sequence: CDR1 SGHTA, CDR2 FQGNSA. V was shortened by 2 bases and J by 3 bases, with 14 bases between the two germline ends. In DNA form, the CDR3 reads TGTGCCAGCAGCTTATGGGTCGCAGGAATCTACGAGCAGTACTTC. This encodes CASSLWVAGIYEQYF.

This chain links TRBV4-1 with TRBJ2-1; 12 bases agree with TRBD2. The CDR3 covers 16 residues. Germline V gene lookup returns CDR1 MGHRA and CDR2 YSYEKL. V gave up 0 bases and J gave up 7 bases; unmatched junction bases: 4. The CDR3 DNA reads TGCGCCAGCAGCCAAGATCTGACTAGCGGGAGAAATGAGCAGTTCTTC. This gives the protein CASSQDLTSGRNEQFF.

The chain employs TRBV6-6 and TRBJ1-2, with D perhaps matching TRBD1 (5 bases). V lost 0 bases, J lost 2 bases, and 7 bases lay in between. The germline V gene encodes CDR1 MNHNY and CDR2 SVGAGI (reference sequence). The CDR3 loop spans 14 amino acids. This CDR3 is CASSYSGGNYGYTF. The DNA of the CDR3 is TGTGCCAGCAGTTACTCCGGGGGGAACTATGGCTACACCTTC.

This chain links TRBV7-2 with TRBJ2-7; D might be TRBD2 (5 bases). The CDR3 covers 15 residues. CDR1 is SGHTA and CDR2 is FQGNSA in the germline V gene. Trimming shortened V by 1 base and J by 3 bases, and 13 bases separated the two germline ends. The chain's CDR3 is CASSLGGYAHYEQYF. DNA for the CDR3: TGTGCCAGCAGCTTAGGAGGGTATGCCCACTACGAGCAGTACTTC.

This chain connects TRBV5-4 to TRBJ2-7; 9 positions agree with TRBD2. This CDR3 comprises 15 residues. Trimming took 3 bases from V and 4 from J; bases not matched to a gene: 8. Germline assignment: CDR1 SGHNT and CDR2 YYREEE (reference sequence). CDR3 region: CASSSASGMKYEQYF. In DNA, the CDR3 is TGTGCCAGCAGCTCCGCTAGCGGGATGAAGTACGAGCAGTACTTC.

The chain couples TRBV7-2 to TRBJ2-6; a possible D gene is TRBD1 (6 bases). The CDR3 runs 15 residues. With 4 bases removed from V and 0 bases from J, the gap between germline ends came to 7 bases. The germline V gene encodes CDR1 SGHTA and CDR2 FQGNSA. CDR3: CASSWTASGANVLTF. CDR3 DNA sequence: TGTGCCAGCAGCTGGACAGCCTCTGGGGCCAACGTCCTGACTTTC. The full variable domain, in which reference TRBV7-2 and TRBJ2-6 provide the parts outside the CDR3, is GAGVSQSPSNKVTEKGKDVELRCDPISGHTALYWYRQSLGQGLEFLIYFQGNSAPDKSGLPSDRFSAERTGGSVSTLTIQRTQQEDSAVYLCASSWTASGANVLTFGAGSRLTVL.

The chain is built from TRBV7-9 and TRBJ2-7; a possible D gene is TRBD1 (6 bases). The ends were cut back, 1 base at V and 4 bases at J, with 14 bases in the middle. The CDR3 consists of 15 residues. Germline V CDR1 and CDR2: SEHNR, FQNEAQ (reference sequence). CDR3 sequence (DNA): TGTGCCAGCAGCTTAGTGGACAGTCTGGAGTACGAGCAGTACTTC. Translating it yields CASSLVDSLEYEQYF.

The CDR3 reads CASSQDRGEQFF. The CDR3 region has the DNA TGCGCCAGCAGCCAAGATCGGGGTGAGCAGTTCTTC. This sequence joins TRBV4-1 and TRBJ2-1, with TRBD2 as a possible D gene (5 bases). The length of the CDR3 is 12 residues. Germline CDR1 reads MGHRA; CDR2 reads YSYEKL. Trimming pared 0 bases from V and 9 bases from J, leaving 6 bases between.

The CDR3 bases are TGTGCCAGCAGTTTTATGGAGGGAGCTGGTACCGGGGAGCTGTTTTTT. Translating it yields CASSFMEGAGTGELFF. This chain uses TRBV28 with TRBJ2-2, with a possible D match to TRBD2 (6 bases). Germline V gene sequence: CDR1 MDHEN, CDR2 SYDVKM. The germline V and J ends were trimmed by 3 bases and 5 bases, with 16 bases remaining between them. The CDR3 has 16 amino acids.

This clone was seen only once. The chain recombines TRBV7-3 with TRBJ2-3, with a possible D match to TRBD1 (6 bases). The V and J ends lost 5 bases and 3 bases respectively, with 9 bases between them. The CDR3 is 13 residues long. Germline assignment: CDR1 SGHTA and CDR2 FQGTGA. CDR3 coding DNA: TGTGCCAGCAGCCTCGGACAGACAGATACGCAGTATTTT. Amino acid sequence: CASSLGQTDTQYF.

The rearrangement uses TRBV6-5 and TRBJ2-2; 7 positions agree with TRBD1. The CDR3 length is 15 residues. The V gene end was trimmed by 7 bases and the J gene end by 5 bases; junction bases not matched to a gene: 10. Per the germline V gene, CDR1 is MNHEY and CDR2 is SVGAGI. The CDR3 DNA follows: TGTGCCAGCAAGGGGGCCGAAGTATGGACCGGGGAGCTGTTTTTT. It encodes CASKGAEVWTGELFF.

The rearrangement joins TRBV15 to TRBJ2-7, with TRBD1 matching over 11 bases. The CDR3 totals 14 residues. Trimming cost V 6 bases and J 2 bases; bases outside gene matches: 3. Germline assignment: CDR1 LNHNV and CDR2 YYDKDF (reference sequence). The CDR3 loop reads CATRPGQGAYEQYF. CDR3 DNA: TGTGCCACCAGGCCGGGACAGGGGGCCTACGAGCAGTACTTC.

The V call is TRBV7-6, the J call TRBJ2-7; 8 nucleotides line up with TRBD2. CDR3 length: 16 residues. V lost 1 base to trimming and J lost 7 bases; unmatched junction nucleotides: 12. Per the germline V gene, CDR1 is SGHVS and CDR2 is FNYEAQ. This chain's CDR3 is CASSLGGTSRADEQYF. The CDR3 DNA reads TGTGCCAGCAGCTTAGGGGGGACTAGTAGGGCGGATGAGCAGTACTTC.

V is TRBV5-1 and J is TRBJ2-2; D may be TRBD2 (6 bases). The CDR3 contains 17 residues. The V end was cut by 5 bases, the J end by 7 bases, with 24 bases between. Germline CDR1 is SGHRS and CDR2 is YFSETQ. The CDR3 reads CASSRFGDSTGGGELFF. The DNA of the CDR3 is TGCGCCAGCAGTAGATTTGGGGACTCCACAGGTGGCGGGGAGCTGTTTTTT.

Here the CDR3 DNA reads TGTGCCACCAGCAGAGACCCTATCGTTGGGCAGTTCTTC. Translation gives CATSRDPIVGQFF. The J gene is TRBJ2-1, the V gene TRBV15; D remains unclear. The V gene lost 0 bases and the J gene lost 12 bases, with 12 bases spanning the gap. The CDR3 has 13 residues. The germline V gene has CDR1 LNHNV and CDR2 YYDKDF (reference sequence).

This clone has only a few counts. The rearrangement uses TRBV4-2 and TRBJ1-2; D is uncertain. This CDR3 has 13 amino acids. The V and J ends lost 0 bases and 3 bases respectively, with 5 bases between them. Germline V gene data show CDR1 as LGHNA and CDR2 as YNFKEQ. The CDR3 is CASSQDSDYGYTF. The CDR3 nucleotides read TGTGCCAGCAGCCAAGATAGTGACTATGGCTACACCTTC.

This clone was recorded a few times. This chain's CDR3 is CASSSSSGYSYEQYF. CDR3 coding DNA: TGTGCCAGCAGTTCGTCTAGCGGATACTCCTACGAGCAGTACTTC. The V and J genes are TRBV28 and TRBJ2-7; 7 bases map to TRBD2. This CDR3 is 15 amino acids long. Germline V gene sequence: CDR1 MDHEN, CDR2 SYDVKM. Losses at the gene ends were 4 bases for V and 0 bases for J; bases not matched to a gene: 6.

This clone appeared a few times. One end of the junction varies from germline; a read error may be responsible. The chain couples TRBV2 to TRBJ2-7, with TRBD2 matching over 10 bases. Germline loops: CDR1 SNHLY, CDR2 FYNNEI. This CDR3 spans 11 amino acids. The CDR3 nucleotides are TGTGCCAGCAGACAACTAGCGGGGTTTTCGTTC. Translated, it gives CASRQLAGFSF.

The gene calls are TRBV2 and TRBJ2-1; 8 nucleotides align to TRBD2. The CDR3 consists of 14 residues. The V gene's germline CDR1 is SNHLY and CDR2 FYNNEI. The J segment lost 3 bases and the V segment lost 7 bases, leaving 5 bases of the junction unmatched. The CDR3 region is CASMRLASYNEQFF. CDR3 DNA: TGTGCCAGCATGCGACTAGCGAGCTACAATGAGCAGTTCTTC.

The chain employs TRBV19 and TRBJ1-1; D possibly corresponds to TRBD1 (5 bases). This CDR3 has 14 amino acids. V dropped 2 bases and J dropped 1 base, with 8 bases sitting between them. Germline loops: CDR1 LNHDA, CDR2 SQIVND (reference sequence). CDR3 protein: CASSIWGGNTEAFF. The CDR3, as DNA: TGTGCCAGTAGTATATGGGGGGGGAACACTGAAGCTTTCTTT.

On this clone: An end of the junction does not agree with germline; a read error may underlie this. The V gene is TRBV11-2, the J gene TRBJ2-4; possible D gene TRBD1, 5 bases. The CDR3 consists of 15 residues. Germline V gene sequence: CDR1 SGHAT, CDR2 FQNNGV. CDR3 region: CASSRPDRAKNSQYF. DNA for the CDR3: TGTGCCAGCAGCAGACCCGACAGAGCCAAAAACAGTCAGTACTTC.

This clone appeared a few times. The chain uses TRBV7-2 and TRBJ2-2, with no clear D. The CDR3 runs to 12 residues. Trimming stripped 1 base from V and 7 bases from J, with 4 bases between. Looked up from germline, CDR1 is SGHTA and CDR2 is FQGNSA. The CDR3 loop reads CASSLVIGELFF. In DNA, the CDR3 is TGTGCCAGCAGCTTAGTTATCGGGGAGCTGTTTTTT.

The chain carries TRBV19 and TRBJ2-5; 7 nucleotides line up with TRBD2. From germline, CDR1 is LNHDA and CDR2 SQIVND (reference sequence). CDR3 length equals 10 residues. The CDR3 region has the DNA TGTGCGGCGGGGGAAGAGACCCAGTACTTC. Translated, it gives CAAGEETQYF.